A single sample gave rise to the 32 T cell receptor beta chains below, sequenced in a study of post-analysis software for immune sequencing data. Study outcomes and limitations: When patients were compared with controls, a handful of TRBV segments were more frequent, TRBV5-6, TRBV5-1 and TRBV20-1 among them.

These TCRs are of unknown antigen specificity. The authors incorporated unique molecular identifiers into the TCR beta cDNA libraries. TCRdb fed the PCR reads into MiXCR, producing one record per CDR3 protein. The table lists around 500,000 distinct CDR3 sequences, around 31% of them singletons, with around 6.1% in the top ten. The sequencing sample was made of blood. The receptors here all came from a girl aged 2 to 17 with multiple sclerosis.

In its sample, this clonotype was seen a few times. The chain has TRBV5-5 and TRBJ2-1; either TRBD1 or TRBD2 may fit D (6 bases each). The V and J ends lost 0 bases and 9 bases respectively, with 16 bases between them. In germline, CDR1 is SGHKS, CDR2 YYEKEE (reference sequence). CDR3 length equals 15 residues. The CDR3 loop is CASSLEGGRRAEQFF. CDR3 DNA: TGTGCCAGCAGCTTGGAAGGGGGGAGAAGGGCTGAGCAGTTCTTC. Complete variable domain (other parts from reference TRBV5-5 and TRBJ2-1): DAGVTQSPTHLIKTRGQQVTLRCSPISGHKSVSWYQQVLGQGPQFIFQYYEKEERGRGNFPDRFSARQFPNYSSELNVNALLLGDSALYLCASSLEGGRRAEQFFGPGTRLTVL.

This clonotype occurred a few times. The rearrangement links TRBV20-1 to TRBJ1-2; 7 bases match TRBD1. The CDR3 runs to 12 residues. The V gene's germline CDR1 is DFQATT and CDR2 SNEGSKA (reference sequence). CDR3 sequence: CTNTGTANVYTF. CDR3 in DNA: TGCACCAACACCGGGACAGCAAACGTCTACACCTTC.

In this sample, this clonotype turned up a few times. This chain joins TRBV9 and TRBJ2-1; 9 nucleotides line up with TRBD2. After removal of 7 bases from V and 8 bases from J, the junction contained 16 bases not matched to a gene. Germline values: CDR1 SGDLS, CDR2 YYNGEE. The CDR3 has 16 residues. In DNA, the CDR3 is TGTGCCAGCTCCGTACTAGCGGGTCTGCAGCGGGATGAGCAGTTCTTC. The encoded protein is CASSVLAGLQRDEQFF.

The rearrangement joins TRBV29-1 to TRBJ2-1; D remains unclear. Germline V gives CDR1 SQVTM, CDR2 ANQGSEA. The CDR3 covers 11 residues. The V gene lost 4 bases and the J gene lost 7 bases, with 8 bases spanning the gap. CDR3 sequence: CSVALANEQFF. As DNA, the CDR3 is TGCAGCGTTGCCCTGGCTAATGAGCAGTTCTTC.

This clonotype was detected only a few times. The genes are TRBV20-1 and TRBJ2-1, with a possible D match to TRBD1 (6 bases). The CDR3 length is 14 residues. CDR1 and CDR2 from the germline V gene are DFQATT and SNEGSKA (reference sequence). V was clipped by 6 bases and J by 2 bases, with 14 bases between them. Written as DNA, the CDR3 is TGCAGTGCGAATGAGGGACAAGCCTACAATGAGCAGTTCTTC. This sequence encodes CSANEGQAYNEQFF.

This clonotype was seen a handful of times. The CDR3 region is CSARDAGGARETQYF. The CDR3 coding sequence is TGCAGTGCTAGAGATGCAGGGGGCGCGAGAGAGACCCAGTACTTC. The rearrangement joins TRBV20-1 to TRBJ2-5, with 8 bases aligning to TRBD1. Germline-derived CDR1 and CDR2 are DFQATT and SNEGSKA (reference sequence). This CDR3 has 15 residues. V was pared by 0 bases and J by 4 bases, with 7 bases of the junction left unmatched.

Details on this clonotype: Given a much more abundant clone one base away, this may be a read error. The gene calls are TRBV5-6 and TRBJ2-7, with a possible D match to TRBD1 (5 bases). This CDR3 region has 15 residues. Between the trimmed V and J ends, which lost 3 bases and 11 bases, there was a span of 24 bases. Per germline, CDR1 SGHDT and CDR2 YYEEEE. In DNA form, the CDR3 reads TGTGCCAGCAGCTACCAGGACATTACACAAGAGACCAAGTACTTC. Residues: CASSYQDITQETKYF.

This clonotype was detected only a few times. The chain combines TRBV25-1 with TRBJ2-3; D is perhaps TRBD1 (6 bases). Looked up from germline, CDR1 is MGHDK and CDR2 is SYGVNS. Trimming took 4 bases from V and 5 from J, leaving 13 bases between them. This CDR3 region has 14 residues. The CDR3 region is CASSGTVEEDTQYF. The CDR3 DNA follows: TGTGCCAGCAGTGGGACAGTCGAGGAAGATACGCAGTATTTT.

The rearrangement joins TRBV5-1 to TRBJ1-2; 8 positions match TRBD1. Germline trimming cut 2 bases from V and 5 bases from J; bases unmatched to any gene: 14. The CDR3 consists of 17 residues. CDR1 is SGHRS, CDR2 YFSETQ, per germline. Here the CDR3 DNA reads TGCGCCAGCAGCTTTACTCGGTTAACGCAGGGGGCATATGGCTACACCTTC. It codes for CASSFTRLTQGAYGYTF.

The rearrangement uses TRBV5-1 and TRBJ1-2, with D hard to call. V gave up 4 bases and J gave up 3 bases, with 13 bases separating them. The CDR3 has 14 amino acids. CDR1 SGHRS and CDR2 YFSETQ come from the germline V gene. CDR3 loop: CASSASDGDYGYTF. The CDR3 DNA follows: TGCGCCAGCAGCGCCTCGGACGGGGACTATGGCTACACCTTC.

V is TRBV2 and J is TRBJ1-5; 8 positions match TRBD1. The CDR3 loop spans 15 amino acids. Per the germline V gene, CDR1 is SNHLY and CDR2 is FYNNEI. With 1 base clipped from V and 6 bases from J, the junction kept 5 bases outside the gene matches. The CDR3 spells CASSEGTGSSQPQHF. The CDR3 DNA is TGTGCCAGCAGTGAAGGGACAGGGTCCTCTCAGCCCCAGCATTTT.

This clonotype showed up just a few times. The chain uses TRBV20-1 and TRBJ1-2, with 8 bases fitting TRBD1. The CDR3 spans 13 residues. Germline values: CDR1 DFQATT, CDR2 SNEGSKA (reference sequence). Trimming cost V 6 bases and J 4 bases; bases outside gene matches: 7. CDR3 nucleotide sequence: TGCAGTGCGGGGACAGGCAGTAGCTATGGCTACACCTTC. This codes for CSAGTGSSYGYTF.

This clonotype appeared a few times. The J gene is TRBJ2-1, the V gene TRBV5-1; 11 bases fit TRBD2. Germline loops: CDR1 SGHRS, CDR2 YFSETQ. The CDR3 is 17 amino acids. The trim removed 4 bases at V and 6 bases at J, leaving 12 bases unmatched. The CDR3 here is CASSESQISGGVNEQFF. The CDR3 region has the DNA TGCGCCAGCAGCGAGTCTCAAATTAGCGGGGGGGTCAATGAGCAGTTCTTC.

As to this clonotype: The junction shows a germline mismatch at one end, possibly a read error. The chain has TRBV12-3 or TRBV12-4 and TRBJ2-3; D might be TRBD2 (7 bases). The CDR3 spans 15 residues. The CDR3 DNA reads TGTGCCAGCACCTTCGCGGGGGCTCGCACAGATGCGCAGTATTTT. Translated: CASTFAGARTDAQYF.

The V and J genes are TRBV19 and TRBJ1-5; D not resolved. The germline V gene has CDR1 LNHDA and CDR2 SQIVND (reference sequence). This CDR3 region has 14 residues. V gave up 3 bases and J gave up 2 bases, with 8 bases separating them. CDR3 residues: CASSINEGNQPQHF. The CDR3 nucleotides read TGTGCCAGTAGTATTAATGAGGGCAATCAGCCCCAGCATTTT.

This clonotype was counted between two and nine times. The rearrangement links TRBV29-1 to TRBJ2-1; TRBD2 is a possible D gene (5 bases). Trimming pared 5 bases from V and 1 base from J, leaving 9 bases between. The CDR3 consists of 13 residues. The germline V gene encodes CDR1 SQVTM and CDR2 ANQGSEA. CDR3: CSVLTGSYNEQFF. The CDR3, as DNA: TGCAGCGTTCTGACGGGGTCCTACAATGAGCAGTTCTTC.

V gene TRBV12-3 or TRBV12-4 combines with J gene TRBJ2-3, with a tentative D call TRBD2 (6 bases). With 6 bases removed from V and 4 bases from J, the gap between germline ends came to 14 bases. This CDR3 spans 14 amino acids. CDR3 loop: CASSRPWDSDTQYF. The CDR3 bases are TGTGCCAGCAGCCGCCCGTGGGACTCAGATACGCAGTATTTT.

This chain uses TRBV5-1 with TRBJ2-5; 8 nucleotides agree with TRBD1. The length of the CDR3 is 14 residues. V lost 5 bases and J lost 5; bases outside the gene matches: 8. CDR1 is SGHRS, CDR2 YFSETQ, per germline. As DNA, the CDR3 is TGCGCCAGCAGGAGAGGACAGGGCCCGGAGACCCAGTACTTC. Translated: CASRRGQGPETQYF.

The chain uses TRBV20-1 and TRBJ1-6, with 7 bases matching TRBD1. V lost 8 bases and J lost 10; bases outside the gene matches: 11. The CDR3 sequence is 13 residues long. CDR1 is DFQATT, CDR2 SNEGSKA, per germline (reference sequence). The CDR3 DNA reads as TGCAGTACCTACAGGGGAGGATCGTCACCCCTCCACTTT. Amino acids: CSTYRGGSSPLHF.

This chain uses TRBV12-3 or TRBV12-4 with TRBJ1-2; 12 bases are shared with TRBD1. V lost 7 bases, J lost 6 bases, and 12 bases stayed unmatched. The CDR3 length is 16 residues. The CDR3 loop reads CASIYWGTGGADGYTF. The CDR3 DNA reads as TGTGCCAGCATCTACTGGGGGACAGGGGGCGCGGATGGCTACACCTTC.

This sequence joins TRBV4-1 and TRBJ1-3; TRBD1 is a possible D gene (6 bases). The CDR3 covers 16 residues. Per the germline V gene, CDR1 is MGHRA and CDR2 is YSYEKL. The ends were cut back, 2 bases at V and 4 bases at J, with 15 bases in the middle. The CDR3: CASSQPPRTEGNTIYF. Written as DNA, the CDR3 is TGCGCCAGCAGCCAACCGCCTAGGACAGAAGGAAACACCATATATTTT.

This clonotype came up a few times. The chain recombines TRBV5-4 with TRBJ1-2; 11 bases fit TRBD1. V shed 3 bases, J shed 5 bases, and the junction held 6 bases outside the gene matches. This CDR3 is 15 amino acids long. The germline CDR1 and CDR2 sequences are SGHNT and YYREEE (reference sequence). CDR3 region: CASSSGDRGRYGYTF. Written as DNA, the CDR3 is TGTGCCAGCAGCTCGGGGGACAGGGGGAGGTATGGCTACACCTTC.

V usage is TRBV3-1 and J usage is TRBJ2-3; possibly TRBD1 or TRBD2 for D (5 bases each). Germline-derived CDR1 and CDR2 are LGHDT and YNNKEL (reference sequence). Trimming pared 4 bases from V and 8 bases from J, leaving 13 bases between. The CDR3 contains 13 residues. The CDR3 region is CASSLGAPVTQYF. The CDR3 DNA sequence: TGTGCCAGCAGCCTCGGGGCCCCAGTTACGCAGTATTTT.

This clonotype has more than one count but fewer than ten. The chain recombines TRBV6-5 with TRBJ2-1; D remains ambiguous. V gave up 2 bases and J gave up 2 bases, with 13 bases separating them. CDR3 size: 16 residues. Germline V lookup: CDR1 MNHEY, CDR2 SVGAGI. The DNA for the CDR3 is TGTGCCAGCAGTTACGGTCTGACGACGACCTACAATGAGCAGTTCTTC. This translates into CASSYGLTTTYNEQFF.

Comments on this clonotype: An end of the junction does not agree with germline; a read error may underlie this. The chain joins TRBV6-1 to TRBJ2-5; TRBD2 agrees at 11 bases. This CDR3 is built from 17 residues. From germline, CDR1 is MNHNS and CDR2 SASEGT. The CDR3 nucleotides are TGTGCCAGCAGATTTCTAGCGGGGGGACTTCACCAAGAGACCCAGGACTTC. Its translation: CASRFLAGGLHQETQDF.

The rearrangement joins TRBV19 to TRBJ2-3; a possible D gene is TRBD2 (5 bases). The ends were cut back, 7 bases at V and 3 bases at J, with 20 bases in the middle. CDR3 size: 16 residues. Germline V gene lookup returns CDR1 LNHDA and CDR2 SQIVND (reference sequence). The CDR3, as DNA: TGTGCCAGTACCCCTTCCGGGGAAAAGTGGACAGATACGCAGTATTTT. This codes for CASTPSGEKWTDTQYF.

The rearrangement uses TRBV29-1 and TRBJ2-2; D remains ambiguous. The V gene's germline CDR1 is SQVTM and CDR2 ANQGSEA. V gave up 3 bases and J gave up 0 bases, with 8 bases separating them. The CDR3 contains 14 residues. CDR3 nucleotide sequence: TGCAGCGTTGAGGCGGTCGCGAACACCGGGGAGCTGTTTTTT. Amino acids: CSVEAVANTGELFF.

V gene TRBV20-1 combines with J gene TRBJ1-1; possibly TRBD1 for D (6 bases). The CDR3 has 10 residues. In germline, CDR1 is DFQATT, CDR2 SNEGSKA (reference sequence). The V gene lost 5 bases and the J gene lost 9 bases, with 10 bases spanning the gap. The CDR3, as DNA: TGCAGTGCTCCGACAGGACAAGCTTTCTTT. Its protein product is CSAPTGQAFF.

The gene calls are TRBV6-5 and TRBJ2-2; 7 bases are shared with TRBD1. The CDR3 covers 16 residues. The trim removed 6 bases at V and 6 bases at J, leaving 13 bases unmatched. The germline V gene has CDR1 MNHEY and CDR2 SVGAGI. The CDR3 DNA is TGTGCCAGCAGCCCCCGACAGGGTAGGGGAGCCGGGGAGCTGTTTTTT. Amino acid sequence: CASSPRQGRGAGELFF.

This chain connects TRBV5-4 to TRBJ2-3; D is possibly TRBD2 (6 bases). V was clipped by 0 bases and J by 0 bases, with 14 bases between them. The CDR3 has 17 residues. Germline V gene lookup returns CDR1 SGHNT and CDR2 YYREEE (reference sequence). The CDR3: CASSLALRGLSTDTQYF. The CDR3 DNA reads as TGTGCCAGCAGCTTGGCCTTGAGGGGACTGAGCACAGATACGCAGTATTTT.

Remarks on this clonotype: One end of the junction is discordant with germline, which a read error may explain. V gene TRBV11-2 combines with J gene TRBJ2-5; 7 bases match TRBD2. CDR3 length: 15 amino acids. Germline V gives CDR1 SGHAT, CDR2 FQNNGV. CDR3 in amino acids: CASSLTRAGQEAQYF. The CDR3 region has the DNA TGTGCCAGCAGCTTAACGAGAGCGGGGCAAGAGGCCCAGTACTTC.

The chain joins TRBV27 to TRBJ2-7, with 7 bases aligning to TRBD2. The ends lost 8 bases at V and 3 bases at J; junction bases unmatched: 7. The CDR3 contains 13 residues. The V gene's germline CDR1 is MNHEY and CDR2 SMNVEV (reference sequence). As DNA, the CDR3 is TGTGCCAGCGGTAAGCCTAGCGGCTACGAGCAGTACTTC. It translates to CASGKPSGYEQYF.